A selection of T cell receptor beta chains follows, all from one sample in a study of cytomegalovirus exposure and HLA in healthy donors. Clones were read by immunoSEQ multiplex PCR, and TCRdb kept only the in-frame ones, dropping some. The sample yields roughly 120,000 clones, approximately 94% seen once. Input material: PBMCs. These receptors were obtained from a woman aged 18-29 years in good health and CMV-seronegative. CDR3s include the opening cysteine and the closing phenylalanine or tryptophan. The D gene is left open where the match is weak. Size is stated for part of the rows, as once, few or many counts, or as a class when the clone is expanded.

TRBD1 | TRBJ1-2 | TRBV15 | - | TGTGCCACCAGCAGATACAGGGGAAACAACTATGGCTACACCTTC | CATSRYRGNNYGYTF
- | TRBJ2-7 | TRBV5-6 | - | TGTGCCAGCAGCTTGCAGGGTTCATACGAGCAGTACTTC | CASSLQGSYEQYF
TRBD1 | TRBJ2-1 | TRBV5-1 | - | TGCGCCAGCAGCTTAACAGGGGCTTCGGACAATGAGCAGTTCTTC | CASSLTGASDNEQFF
TRBD1 | TRBJ1-6 | TRBV10-3 | - | TGTGCCATCAGTGAAAGGGGACAGGGTTACTCACCCCTCCACTTT | CAISERGQGYSPLHF
TRBD1 | TRBJ2-7 | TRBV7-2 | - | TGTGCCAGCAGCCCCCACCGGGACAGCGAAATTGACGAGCAGTACTTC | CASSPHRDSEIDEQYF
- | TRBJ2-3 | TRBV4-2 | - | TGTGCCAGCAGCCAAATCCTGTCGAGCACAGATACGCAGTATTTT | CASSQILSSTDTQYF
TRBD1 | TRBJ2-7 | TRBV4-1 | - | TGCGCCAGCAGCCAATACGAGGGGGCTGGTTACGAGCAGTACTTC | CASSQYEGAGYEQYF
- | TRBJ2-7 | TRBV5-8 | - | TGTGCCAGCAGCTTGGGGCCCGCCTACGAGCAGTACTTC | CASSLGPAYEQYF
TRBD1 | TRBJ1-1 | TRBV6-5 | - | TGTGCCAGCAGTTCAGGACAGGGCTTGGGCACTGAAGCTTTCTTT | CASSSGQGLGTEAFF
TRBD2 | TRBJ2-1 | TRBV19 | - | TGTGCCAGTAGTATAGCCGGCGGGAGGGCCTACAATGAGCAGTTCTTC | CASSIAGGRAYNEQFF
- | TRBJ2-5 | TRBV11-2 | - | TGTGCCAGCAGCTTAGGCTACGAGCGGGAGACCCAGTACTTC | CASSLGYERETQYF
TRBD2 | TRBJ2-5 | TRBV6-5 | - | TGTGCCACGACTAGCCGAAAAGAGACCCAGTACTTC | CATTSRKETQYF
- | TRBJ1-2 | TRBV18 | - | TGTGCCAGCTCACCGGACTGGGACTCCTCACAGCCCTATGGCTACACCTTC | CASSPDWDSSQPYGYTF
- | TRBJ2-1 | TRBV19 | - | TGTGCCAGTAGTATTCTGGGGAGAAATGAGCAGTTCTTC | CASSILGRNEQFF
- | TRBJ2-1 | TRBV6-5 | once | TGTGCCAGCAGCCTAGTAGGAGGGCCGACCCATGAGCAGTTCTTC | CASSLVGGPTHEQFF
TRBD2 | TRBJ2-7 | TRBV7-8 | - | TGTGCCAGCAGCTTAGCGTCGGGGGGGATCTACGAGCAGTACTTC | CASSLASGGIYEQYF
- | TRBJ2-3 | TRBV5-1 | - | TGCGCCAGCAGCTTGGGCCAGAACACAGATACGCAGTATTTT | CASSLGQNTDTQYF
- | TRBJ2-7 | TRBV7-9 | - | TGTGCCAGCAGCCCCGGCGGTTTATACGAGCAGTACTTC | CASSPGGLYEQYF
- | TRBJ2-1 | TRBV6-6 | - | TGTGCCAGCAGTTACTTCGCCTACAATGAGCAGTTCTTC | CASSYFAYNEQFF
- | TRBJ1-5 | TRBV4-1 | - | TGCGCCAGCAGCCAATCGGGGGATAGCAATCAGCCCCAGCATTTT | CASSQSGDSNQPQHF
TRBD1 | TRBJ1-2 | TRBV10-3 | - | TGTGCCATCACCCCGGGACAGGGGGATGGCTACACCTTC | CAITPGQGDGYTF
TRBD1 | TRBJ1-2 | TRBV5-6 | - | TGTGCCAGCAGCACAGGACAGGGGTGGAATGGTGGCTACACCTTC | CASSTGQGWNGGYTF
- | TRBJ1-1 | TRBV6-1 | - | TGTGCCAGCAGTGAACTGGGGGGAGAAACTGAAGCTTTCTTT | CASSELGGETEAFF
- | TRBJ2-7 | TRBV5-4 | - | TGTGCCAGCAGCCCGGGTGGATCTTACGAGCAGTACTTC | CASSPGGSYEQYF
TRBD2 | TRBJ2-1 | TRBV6-1 | - | TGTGCCAGCAGTGGGACTAGCGGGATCTCTCGTGGAGATGAGCAGTTCTTC | CASSGTSGISRGDEQFF
- | TRBJ1-5 | TRBV6-5 | - | TGTGCCAGCAGTACACCAACGGGTGAGCCCCAGCATTTT | CASSTPTGEPQHF
- | TRBJ1-3 | TRBV20-1 | - | TGCAGTGCTAGTAGTGGAAACACCATATATTTT | CSASSGNTIYF
- | TRBJ2-1 | TRBV7-2 | - | TGTGCCAGCAGCTTAGCGCTAGTTAATGAGCAGTTCTTC | CASSLALVNEQFF
- | TRBJ1-1 | TRBV29-1 | many | TGCAGCGTTGAACAGGGGAACACTGAAGCTTTCTTT | CSVEQGNTEAFF
- | TRBJ1-1 | TRBV19 | - | TGTGCCACGCTAGAGTCGGCCGGGGGCACTGAAGCTTTCTTT | CATLESAGGTEAFF
TRBD1 | TRBJ1-4 | TRBV27 | - | TGTGCCAGCAGCCCCGGGACAGGGGTTGAAAAACTGTTTTTT | CASSPGTGVEKLFF
- | TRBJ2-2 | TRBV5-4 | - | TGTGCCAGCAGCTTGGGAGTTATGGACACCGGGGAGCTGTTTTTT | CASSLGVMDTGELFF